This TCR beta chain came from a study of OX40 agonist ivuxolimab in advanced cancers. V was trimmed by 1 base and J by 7 bases, leaving 13 bases between them. The CDR3 is 15 residues long. CDR1 is SEHNR, CDR2 FQNEAQ, per germline (reference sequence). Sequenced by immunoSEQ multiplex PCR; TCRdb stores in-frame clones only, minus some. The data show about 59,000 clones, with roughly 84% seen just once and under 30% held by the top ten. This receptor was identified in an adult with an advanced solid tumor such as melanoma, head and neck, liver or kidney cancer. This rearrangement joins TRBV7-9 to TRBJ1-4, with D possibly TRBD1 on 6 matching bases. The sequencing here drew on CD4+ or CD8+ T cells sorted from blood, taken in a trial of the OX40 agonist ivuxolimab. The CDR3: CASSLGDRDTEKLFF. DNA of the CDR3: TGTGCCAGCAGCTTAGGGGACCGGGACACTGAAAAACTGTTTTTT. The variable domain in full, completed from reference TRBV7-9 and TRBJ1-4, reads DTGVSQNPRHKITKRGQNVTFRCDPISEHNRLYWYRQTLGQGPEFLTYFQNEAQLEKSRLLSDRFSAERPKGSFSTLEIQRTEQGDSAMYLCASSLGDRDTEKLFFGSGTQLSVL.